Listed below are T cell receptor beta chains from one sample, sequenced in a study of T cell responses to AZD1222 COVID-19 vaccine. Profiled with immunoSEQ multiplex PCR; TCRdb holds only in-frame clones, not every one. There are some 150,000 clones in the sample; roughly nine tenths occur only once, and around 1.5% lies in the top ten. The material sequenced was peripheral blood, taken 28 days after the second AZD1222 dose. Every receptor here comes from an adult who received the AZD1222 COVID-19 vaccine. The CDR3 runs from the conserved cysteine through the conserved F or W. D genes are given only for firm matches. Only part of the rows carry a size: once, few, many, or a class if the clone is expanded.

TRBV28	TRBJ2-5	-	-	TGTGCCAGCATCCAACTCGGGGCAGACCAAGAGACCCAGTACTTC	CASIQLGADQETQYF
TRBV9	TRBJ2-7	-	TRBD2	TGTGCCAGCAGTCCTAGACTAGCTCCCTACGAGCAGTACTTC	CASSPRLAPYEQYF
TRBV4-1	TRBJ2-7	once	-	TGCGCCAGCAGCCCTCGGAGCGGATCCTACGAGCAGTACTTC	CASSPRSGSYEQYF
TRBV30	TRBJ1-1	-	-	TGTGCCTGGAGTGTGAGGGCCCACACTGAAGCTTTCTTT	CAWSVRAHTEAFF
TRBV5-4	TRBJ1-1	-	TRBD1	TGTGCCAGCAGCAGAAGGACAGGGGGGAACACTGAAGCTTTCTTT	CASSRRTGGNTEAFF
TRBV7-2	TRBJ2-3	-	-	TGTGCCAGCAGCTTCAATGGGGCAGGCACAGATACGCAGTATTTT	CASSFNGAGTDTQYF
TRBV7-2	TRBJ1-2	-	-	TGTGCCAGCAGCTCCACAGGTTATGGCTACACCTTC	CASSSTGYGYTF
TRBV6-5	TRBJ2-1	-	TRBD2	TGTGCCAGCAACCGACTAGCGGGGGAACGGGAGTTCTTC	CASNRLAGEREFF
TRBV19	TRBJ1-4	once	-	TGTGCCAGTATTAAAAGAGGGGCAGGGGAAAAACTGTTTTTT	CASIKRGAGEKLFF
TRBV2	TRBJ1-1	-	TRBD1	TGTGCCAGCAGTCGACAGGGCTTAAACACTGAAGCTTTCTTT	CASSRQGLNTEAFF
TRBV28	TRBJ1-5	-	TRBD1	TGTGCCAGCAGTACCGGACAGGGTAGGTATCAGCCCCAGCATTTT	CASSTGQGRYQPQHF
TRBV11-2	TRBJ2-4	-	TRBD1	TGTGCCAGCAGCTCCAGGGACAGGGAGGCCAAAAACATTCAGTACTTC	CASSSRDREAKNIQYF
TRBV27	TRBJ2-1	-	-	TGTGCCAGCAGTTCCGCCGGGAACAATGAGCAGTTCTTC	CASSSAGNNEQFF
TRBV18	TRBJ2-5	-	TRBD2	TGTGCCAGCTCACCTCCTCTAGCGGGAGATTATTACCAAGAGACCCAGTACTTC	CASSPPLAGDYYQETQYF
TRBV7-9	TRBJ2-7	few	-	TGTGCCAGCAGGGAGGACGGCAGCGAGCAGTACTTC	CASREDGSEQYF
TRBV27	TRBJ1-5	-	-	TGTGCCAGCAGGATTGGACAGAACCCTAATCAGCCCCAGCATTTT	CASRIGQNPNQPQHF
TRBV7-2	TRBJ2-1	-	TRBD1	TGTGCCAGCAGCCGTACAGGGGACAATGAGCAGTTCTTC	CASSRTGDNEQFF
TRBV18	TRBJ1-2	-	-	TGTGCCAGCTCACCGGACTCCGGGGCCCGAGGATATGGCTACACCTTC	CASSPDSGARGYGYTF
TRBV5-8	TRBJ2-7	-	TRBD1	TGTGCCAGCAGCTTGCTGGGTGGGACAGGGTTCCCCTACGAGCAGTACTTC	CASSLLGGTGFPYEQYF
TRBV7-6	TRBJ2-5	once	TRBD2	TGTGCCAGCAGCTTAGGACTAGCGGGAGCGGAGACCCAGTACTTC	CASSLGLAGAETQYF
TRBV19	TRBJ2-7	-	-	TGTGCCAGTAGTTTTGCGGCGTCCGGCCAGACAGCCTACGAGCAGTACTTC	CASSFAASGQTAYEQYF
TRBV4-3	TRBJ2-7	-	TRBD1	TGCGCCAGCAGCCAAGATCCAGGACAGGGGGCAGACGAGCAGTACTTC	CASSQDPGQGADEQYF
TRBV5-1	TRBJ2-1	-	TRBD2	TGCGCCAGCAGCTTGGGAGGGACTAGGGCGAACAATGAGCAGTTCTTC	CASSLGGTRANNEQFF
TRBV9	TRBJ2-1	-	TRBD2	TGTGCCAGCAGCGTAGCCCTGACTAGCGCCGGCAATGAGCAGTTCTTC	CASSVALTSAGNEQFF
TRBV19	TRBJ1-1	-	TRBD1	TGTGCCAGTAGTATAGTCCCTGGACAGGGGAACACTGAAGCTTTCTTT	CASSIVPGQGNTEAFF
TRBV5-1	TRBJ2-5	-	-	TGCGCCAGCAGCTTGTCTGACAGGACCTCGGAGACCCAGTACTTC	CASSLSDRTSETQYF
TRBV27	TRBJ2-1	-	-	TGTGCCAGCAGTTTATCTACCAGCGGGTACAATGAGCAGTTCTTC	CASSLSTSGYNEQFF
TRBV19	TRBJ1-5	once	-	TGTGCCAGTATGGTAGGAAGGAGTAGCAATCAGCCCCAGCATTTT	CASMVGRSSNQPQHF
TRBV3-1/TRBV3-2	TRBJ1-4	-	TRBD1	TGTGCCAGCAGCCGACAGGGCGTGCGTGAAAAACTGTTTTTT	CASSRQGVREKLFF
TRBV5-1	TRBJ1-1	-	-	TGCGCCAGCAGCTTGACCACCGGGGGAACGAACACTGAAGCTTTCTTT	CASSLTTGGTNTEAFF
TRBV10-1	TRBJ2-7	-	-	TGCGCCAGCAGTCCCGGGCAGGCTCCCGACGAGCAGTACTTC	CASSPGQAPDEQYF
TRBV29-1	TRBJ1-2	-	-	TGCAGCGTTGAACGCAGTTATGGCTACACCTTC	CSVERSYGYTF
TRBV9	TRBJ2-3	-	TRBD2	TGTGCCAGCAGCGTAGAGGGGACTAGCGGGATTCGCACAGATACGCAGTATTTT	CASSVEGTSGIRTDTQYF
TRBV13	TRBJ2-3	-	-	TGTGCCAGCAGCTTATATGGGGGGCCCACAGATACGCAGTATTTT	CASSLYGGPTDTQYF
TRBV19	TRBJ2-1	-	TRBD2	TGTGCCAGTAGTGTCCCCGGGCCCGGGACTAGCGGAATTAATGAGCAGTTCTTC	CASSVPGPGTSGINEQFF
TRBV5-1	TRBJ1-1	-	-	TGCGCCAGCAGCTTAGGCCCCAGAGGGATGATCGGTGGCACTGAAGCTTTCTTT	CASSLGPRGMIGGTEAFF
TRBV6-6	TRBJ1-4	-	TRBD1	TGTGCCAGCAGGAGCAACAGGGGGCCACTGAAAAAACTGTTTTTT	CASRSNRGPLKKLFF
TRBV28	TRBJ1-2	-	-	TGTGCCAGCAGTAGGGGAGATGGCTACACCTTC	CASSRGDGYTF
TRBV15	TRBJ2-7	-	-	TGTGCCACCAGCAGGTCGACAGGTTTCTACGAGCAGTACTTC	CATSRSTGFYEQYF
TRBV19	TRBJ2-2	few	-	TGTGCCAGTAGTATCCGGGACTCAGTCACCGGGGAGCTGTTTTTT	CASSIRDSVTGELFF
TRBV21-1	TRBJ1-5	-	-	TGTGCCATCCCAAGTGGGGCCAAGCCCCAGCATTTT	CAIPSGAKPQHF
TRBV4-3	TRBJ2-5	-	TRBD2	TGCGCCAGCAGCCAAGGGGCTAGCGGACGGGAGACCCAGTACTTC	CASSQGASGRETQYF
TRBV5-1	TRBJ1-5	-	-	TGCGCCAGCAGCTTGCAGGGGTATAGCAATCAGCCCCAGCATTTT	CASSLQGYSNQPQHF
TRBV5-4	TRBJ1-1	-	-	TGTGCCAGCAGCTTGGGTAAGGGGACTGAAGCTTTCTTT	CASSLGKGTEAFF
TRBV10-1	TRBJ1-2	-	-	TGCGCCAGCAGTGAGGGGTCTGACTATGGCTACACCTTC	CASSEGSDYGYTF
TRBV11-2	TRBJ1-1	-	-	TGTGCCAGCAGCTCGACAGTGAACACTGAAGCTTTCTTT	CASSSTVNTEAFF
TRBV15	TRBJ2-2	-	-	TGTGCCACCAGCAGAGATGTCAGGGGAGCCGGGGAGCTGTTTTTT	CATSRDVRGAGELFF
TRBV12-3/TRBV12-4	TRBJ1-1	-	-	TGTGCCAGCAGTTGGGTGAACACTGAAGCTTTCTTT	CASSWVNTEAFF
TRBV21-1	TRBJ2-1	-	-	TGTGCCAGCAGCAAAGTTCAGGACAATGAGCAGTTCTTC	CASSKVQDNEQFF
TRBV10-3	TRBJ2-6	-	TRBD1	TGTGCCGCAGCAGGACAGGGTTTATCTGGGGCCAACGTCCTGACTTTC	CAAAGQGLSGANVLTF
TRBV4-3	TRBJ1-3	-	-	TGCGCCAGCAGCCAATCCGCTGGAAACACCATATATTTT	CASSQSAGNTIYF
TRBV6-5	TRBJ2-7	-	-	TGTGCCAGCAGTTACGGCGGGACGGCCTACGAGCAGTACTTC	CASSYGGTAYEQYF
TRBV5-6	TRBJ2-1	few	TRBD2	TGTGCCAGCAGCCCACTAGCGGGAGGTTCATATGAGCAGTTCTTC	CASSPLAGGSYEQFF
TRBV9	TRBJ2-7	-	TRBD2	TGTGCCAGCAGCACCGGGACTAGCGGATACGAGCAGTACTTC	CASSTGTSGYEQYF